The 3 T cell receptor beta chains presented below share a single source sample, sequenced in a study of CD8+CD57+ T cells in acquired aplastic anemia. The TCR beta profiling, which covered VDJ combination and CDR3 sequence, was carried out using genomic DNA as the template. TCRdb re-analysed the reads in MiXCR, keeping a single row per CDR3 protein. The data show about 270,000 distinct CDR3 sequences, 55% to 60% seen once. Sequenced material: sorted CD4+, CD8+, or CD8+CD57+ T cells (not recorded which) from PBMCs. These receptors were taken from a human donor with severe aplastic anemia or a healthy control (not recorded which).

The chain carries TRBV10-3 and TRBJ2-1, with TRBD2 matching over 8 bases. Germline lookup yields CDR1 ENHRY and CDR2 SYGVKD. The V gene end was trimmed by 10 bases and the J gene end by 1 base; junction bases not matched to a gene: 3. The CDR3 runs 13 residues. CDR3 region: CATAGGSYNEQFF. The CDR3 DNA reads TGTGCCACCGCGGGGGGTTCCTACAATGAGCAGTTCTTC.

V gene TRBV24-1 combines with J gene TRBJ2-7, with 9 bases aligning to TRBD1. With V trimmed by 8 bases and J by 2 bases, 6 bases remained unmatched. CDR1 is KGHDR, CDR2 SFDVKD, per germline. This CDR3 is 14 amino acids long. The DNA of the CDR3 is TGTGCCACCACTCCCGGGACAGGGACCTACGAGCAGTACTTC. Residues: CATTPGTGTYEQYF.

The rearrangement uses TRBV4-1 and TRBJ2-3; D is possibly TRBD1 (5 bases). The tail of the sequence fits TRBJ1-5 better, so the J call may be wrong. Germline V lookup: CDR1 MGHRA, CDR2 YSYEKL. CDR3 length: 15 residues. The CDR3 spells CASSPGSVSTDTQHF. CDR3 bases: TGCGCCAGCAGCCCAGGGTCAGTAAGCACAGATACGCAGCATTTT.